This is a list of T cell receptor beta chains from one sample in a study of OX40 agonist ivuxolimab in advanced cancers. Profiling relied on immunoSEQ multiplex PCR, and the TCRdb table lists in-frame clones only, not all of them. The data show 22,000 or so clones, with 65% to 85% seen just once and roughly 24% held by the top ten. The sample consisted of CD4+ or CD8+ T cells sorted from blood, taken in a trial of the OX40 agonist ivuxolimab. These receptors were collected from an adult with an advanced solid tumor such as melanoma, head and neck, liver or kidney cancer. CDR3s include the opening cysteine and the closing phenylalanine or tryptophan. A D gene is named only where the DNA matches it firmly. Rows may omit the clone size; those that give it use once, few, many or a size class.

j_call	v_call	d_call	clone_size	cdr3_aa	cdr3_nt
TRBJ2-7	TRBV18	-	once	CASSTDSSYEQYF	TGTGCCAGCTCTACAGACAGTTCCTACGAGCAGTACTTC
TRBJ1-2	TRBV14	-	-	CASSQDGVSGYTF	TGTGCCAGCAGCCAAGACGGAGTTTCGGGCTACACCTTC
TRBJ2-7	TRBV7-3	-	-	CASSDRYEQYF	TGTGCCAGCAGCGACCGCTACGAGCAGTACTTC
TRBJ2-7	TRBV6-5	TRBD1	-	CASSRPGTAYEQYF	TGTGCCAGCAGCCGACCTGGGACAGCATACGAGCAGTACTTC
TRBJ2-7	TRBV7-9	-	-	CASSFSTEQYF	TGTGCCAGCAGCTTTAGTACCGAGCAGTACTTC
TRBJ2-4	TRBV13	-	-	CASSLSRWGEQYF	TGTGCCAGCAGCCTAAGCAGATGGGGGGAACAGTACTTC
TRBJ1-1	TRBV7-3	-	-	CASSPYHTGMNTEAFF	TGTGCCAGCAGCCCATATCATACAGGAATGAACACTGAAGCTTTCTTT
TRBJ2-2	TRBV7-2	-	-	CASSLAPLFGELFF	TGTGCCAGCAGCTTAGCGCCATTGTTCGGGGAGCTGTTTTTT
TRBJ2-1	TRBV4-1	TRBD2	-	CASSRLGTSGDNEQFF	TGCGCCAGCAGCCGTTTAGGGACTAGCGGGGACAATGAGCAGTTCTTC
TRBJ2-2	TRBV9	-	-	CASSALGGELFF	TGTGCCAGCAGCGCCCTTGGCGGGGAGCTGTTTTTT
TRBJ1-2	TRBV15	TRBD1	-	CATRERGQNYGYTF	TGTGCCACCAGAGAGAGGGGGCAGAACTATGGCTACACCTTC
TRBJ2-7	TRBV5-1	TRBD1	-	CASSFGQGGEQYF	TGCGCCAGCAGCTTTGGACAGGGAGGCGAGCAGTACTTC
TRBJ1-3	TRBV18	-	-	CASSPWAGAGNTIYF	TGTGCCAGCTCACCCTGGGCGGGGGCTGGAAACACCATATATTTT
TRBJ2-7	TRBV30	TRBD1	-	CAWSVPGQGPLSYEQYF	TGTGCCTGGAGTGTCCCGGGACAGGGGCCACTTTCCTACGAGCAGTACTTC
TRBJ2-1	TRBV15	TRBD1	-	CATSRTGTGKEGGVSSYNEQFF	TGTGCCACCAGCAGAACCGGGACAGGGAAAGAAGGCGGGGTAAGCTCCTACAATGAGCAGTTCTTC
TRBJ2-7	TRBV10-1	TRBD1	-	CAITGAHEQYF	TGCGCCATCACAGGGGCCCACGAGCAGTACTTC
TRBJ2-1	TRBV29-1	-	-	CSVAPTGLTNEQFF	TGCAGCGTTGCCCCCACAGGACTTACCAATGAGCAGTTCTTC
TRBJ1-5	TRBV5-6	-	-	CASSLGGSSTSNQPQHF	TGTGCCAGCAGCTTGGGGGGGTCTAGTACCAGCAATCAGCCCCAGCATTTT
TRBJ2-7	TRBV27	TRBD2	-	CASSWTSGSYEQYF	TGTGCCAGCAGTTGGACTAGCGGATCCTACGAGCAGTACTTC
TRBJ2-7	TRBV28	TRBD2	-	CASALAGGPNEQYF	TGTGCCAGCGCCCTAGCGGGAGGGCCGAACGAGCAGTACTTC
TRBJ2-7	TRBV29-1	-	once	CSVESSSSYEQYF	TGCAGCGTTGAAAGCTCTAGCTCCTACGAGCAGTACTTC
TRBJ1-2	TRBV7-2	TRBD1	once	CASSQSRGAPIRGYTF	TGTGCCAGCAGCCAATCCAGGGGGGCACCTATCCGGGGCTACACCTTC